These T cell receptor beta chains were read from a single sample in a study of T cells after yellow fever vaccination. From the 5' RACE reads, TCRdb called clonotypes with MiXCR, one entry per CDR3 protein. The profile shows about 300,000 distinct CDR3 sequences, 6.5% to 8.5% of them singletons. This material consisted of PBMCs, taken roughly 47 days after the first yellow fever vaccination. The receptor set was obtained from a young man who received the YFV17D yellow fever vaccine. Both conserved end residues are part of each CDR3. A D gene is named only where the DNA matches it firmly. Clone size is shown for a subset of rows, as once, few, many or a class of expanded clone.

TRBJ2-2	TRBV7-2	NA	TRBD2	TGTGCCAGCAGCTTATACAGCGGGGGGTACACCGGGGAGCTGTTTTTT	CASSLYSGGYTGELFF
TRBJ2-3	TRBV4-3	NA	TRBD2	TGCGCCAGCAGCCGAAAACTAGCGGGGGGGCGTGATACGCAGTATTTT	CASSRKLAGGRDTQYF
TRBJ2-3	TRBV24-1	NA	NA	TGTGCCACCAGTGATGTAGCCCACACAGATACGCAGTATTTT	CATSDVAHTDTQYF
TRBJ2-5	TRBV5-1	many	NA	TGCGCCAGCAGCTTGCGGGATAGGGGGCAAGAGACCCAGTACTTC	CASSLRDRGQETQYF
TRBJ2-5	TRBV7-2	NA	NA	TGTGCCAGCAGCTTTTCCCCCCCCGAAGAGACCCAGTACTTC	CASSFSPPEETQYF
TRBJ1-2	TRBV3-1	NA	TRBD1	TGTGCCACCCGGCTACAGGGGAGCGATGGCTACACCTTC	CATRLQGSDGYTF
TRBJ2-3	TRBV12-3/TRBV12-4	few	NA	TGTGCCAGCAGTTTAGAGTCCGGCCGCACAGATACGCAGTATTTT	CASSLESGRTDTQYF
TRBJ2-5	TRBV12-3/TRBV12-4	few	NA	TGTGCCAGCAGGAGCGGCTATGAGACCCAGTACTTC	CASRSGYETQYF
TRBJ1-6	TRBV4-3	few	NA	TGCGCCAGCAGCCAAGGAACAGTGAAACGTTCACCCCTCCACTTT	CASSQGTVKRSPLHF
TRBJ1-1	TRBV5-1	few	NA	TGCGCCAGCAGCGAACCTTCTCAGGGAGACACTGAAGCTTTCTTT	CASSEPSQGDTEAFF
TRBJ2-3	TRBV19	NA	NA	TGTGCCACCCGGCCACATGAGGATACGCAGTATTTT	CATRPHEDTQYF
TRBJ2-2	TRBV9	NA	NA	TGTGCCAGCAGGGTTCCGAACACCGGGGAGCTGTTTTTT	CASRVPNTGELFF
TRBJ2-5	TRBV9	many	NA	TGTGCCAGCAGCGTAGCGGGACAAGAGACCCAGTACTTC	CASSVAGQETQYF
TRBJ2-3	TRBV9	few	TRBD2	TGTGCCAGCAGCGTAGCCCTGACTAGCGGGGGGAGGGGCACGCAGTATTTT	CASSVALTSGGRGTQYF
TRBJ2-1	TRBV4-1	few	TRBD1	TGCGCCAGCAGCCGAGCCCTCGGACAGGCCAATGAGCAGTTCTTC	CASSRALGQANEQFF
TRBJ1-1	TRBV6-1	NA	NA	TGTGCCAGCAGTGAAGACGGACAGAGGTTGGCTTTCTTT	CASSEDGQRLAFF
TRBJ2-3	TRBV14	few	TRBD1	TGTGCCAGCAGCCAAGTCGGGACAGAGCAGTATTTT	CASSQVGTEQYF
TRBJ1-6	TRBV20-1	many	NA	TGCAGTGCTTTGGGGGCCTTAAATTCACCCCTCCACTTT	CSALGALNSPLHF
TRBJ2-3	TRBV4-3	few	NA	TGCGCCAGCAGCCAAGAGGGTCCCCATACGCAGTATTTT	CASSQEGPHTQYF
TRBJ2-5	TRBV11-2	few	NA	TGTGCCAGCAGCTCCGGGGTAGCGAATTTAAGAGAGACCCAGTACTTC	CASSSGVANLRETQYF
TRBJ2-1	TRBV6-1	few	TRBD2	TGTGCCAGCATACCGACTAGCGGGGGGTACAATGAGCAGTTCTTC	CASIPTSGGYNEQFF
TRBJ1-5	TRBV6-2/TRBV6-3	NA	NA	TGTGCCAGCAGTTATCCCGGGGGGCCCCAGCATTTT	CASSYPGGPQHF
TRBJ2-1	TRBV4-3	few	TRBD2	TGCGCCAGCAGCCAAGATCTAGCGGGGCCAGAGCAGTTCTTC	CASSQDLAGPEQFF
TRBJ2-1	TRBV28	few	NA	TGTGCCAGCAGTGAGGGGAGGGACAACTGGGCTCTAAGCTCCTACAATGAGCAGTTCTTC	CASSEGRDNWALSSYNEQFF
TRBJ2-6	TRBV28	many	NA	TGTGCCAGCAGTTCGGACTCTGGGGCCAACGTCCTGACTTTC	CASSSDSGANVLTF
TRBJ2-5	TRBV5-1	many	NA	TGCGCCAGCAGCCCATATACAGGAGAGACCCAGTACTTC	CASSPYTGETQYF
TRBJ2-7	TRBV7-8	NA	NA	TGTGCCAGCAGCTACGGACTAACCTCCTACGAGCAGTACTTC	CASSYGLTSYEQYF
TRBJ1-1	TRBV7-3	NA	TRBD1	TGTGCCAGCAGCTTTACAGGGGGTAGTGAAGCTTTCTTT	CASSFTGGSEAFF
TRBJ1-6	TRBV24-1	NA	NA	TGTGCCACCAGTGACCCGCGAGAGGATGATTCACCCCTCCACTTT	CATSDPREDDSPLHF
TRBJ1-2	TRBV7-9	few	NA	TGTGCCAGCAGCGGAAATATCTGGGGCTACACCTTC	CASSGNIWGYTF
TRBJ1-2	TRBV18	NA	TRBD1	TGTGCCAGCTCACGACAGGGCGCGGATGGCTACACCTTC	CASSRQGADGYTF
TRBJ2-3	TRBV11-1	NA	NA	TGTGCCAGCAGCTTAGGATTATCGCGTACGCAGTATTTT	CASSLGLSRTQYF
TRBJ1-5	TRBV2	few	NA	TGTGCCAGCAGTGAAGGAATCAATCAGCCCCAGCATTTT	CASSEGINQPQHF
TRBJ2-2	TRBV7-9	few	NA	TGTGCCAGCAGCTTGGAGGGGCGGGGCACCGGGGAGCTGTTTTTT	CASSLEGRGTGELFF
TRBJ2-2	TRBV20-1	many	TRBD1	TGCAGTGCTCGGGGGGACAGGGGGCAATGGAACACCGGGGAGCTGTTTTTT	CSARGDRGQWNTGELFF
TRBJ2-1	TRBV5-1	NA	NA	TGCGCCAGCAGCTTGCAGGGACTCCTGCAGTTCTTC	CASSLQGLLQFF
TRBJ2-3	TRBV20-1	NA	TRBD2	TGCAGTGCTACCCGACGGGCGGGGGGGCCTACAGATACGCAGTATTTT	CSATRRAGGPTDTQYF
TRBJ1-2	TRBV6-6	few	NA	TGTGCCAGCAGTGAGGGGGCTAACTATGGCTACACCTTC	CASSEGANYGYTF
TRBJ2-2	TRBV24-1	few	NA	TGTGCCACCGGGGCGAGCACCGGGGAGCTGTTTTTT	CATGASTGELFF
TRBJ2-2	TRBV6-1	few	NA	TGTGCCAGCAATGGCCCCACGGGCACCGGGGAGCTGTTTTTT	CASNGPTGTGELFF
TRBJ2-1	TRBV3-1	many	TRBD2	TGTGCCAGCAGCCAAGAAATGTTGGCTCCGGGGGGTGGGCAGTTCTTC	CASSQEMLAPGGGQFF
TRBJ2-5	TRBV4-3	few	TRBD2	TGCGCCAGCAGCCCGATGAGGGCTAGCGGGGACCCACAAGAGACCCAGTACTTC	CASSPMRASGDPQETQYF
TRBJ1-1	TRBV5-1	few	NA	TGCGCCAGCAGCGTTACAGGGACGGGTACTGAAGCTTTCTTT	CASSVTGTGTEAFF
TRBJ2-1	TRBV20-1	NA	TRBD2	TGCAGTGCTAGAAAGGCTGGGCTAGCGGGCCACAATGAGCAGTTCTTC	CSARKAGLAGHNEQFF
TRBJ2-1	TRBV12-3/TRBV12-4	many	TRBD2	TGTGCCAGCAGTTTACTAGCGGGGGGGCCGGGTGAGCAGTTCTTC	CASSLLAGGPGEQFF
TRBJ2-5	TRBV12-3/TRBV12-4	many	TRBD1	TGTGCCAGCAGTGCCCGGGACAGGGGGGTAGAGACCCAGTACTTC	CASSARDRGVETQYF
TRBJ1-2	TRBV5-1	NA	TRBD1	TGCGCCAGCAGCTATGGGACAGGGGGTGAGCGGGACTATGGCTACACCTTC	CASSYGTGGERDYGYTF
TRBJ1-2	TRBV4-3	NA	NA	TGCGCCAGCAGCCAAGACGGTTCGCTCGGGGACTATGGCTACACCTTC	CASSQDGSLGDYGYTF
TRBJ2-1	TRBV3-1	NA	TRBD2	TGTGCCAGCAGCCAAGAATGGAGCGGGGGACACAATGAGCAGTTCTTC	CASSQEWSGGHNEQFF
TRBJ2-3	TRBV5-1	NA	TRBD1	TGCGCCAGCAGCTTGGACAGGGGGATCGGCACAGATACGCAGTATTTT	CASSLDRGIGTDTQYF
TRBJ2-2	TRBV7-2	NA	NA	TGTGCCAGCAGCGTCCGTCACACCGGGGAGCTGTTTTTT	CASSVRHTGELFF
TRBJ2-4	TRBV20-1	NA	TRBD1	TGCAGTGCTAGATCCGGGGACAGGGGGCCGGGCATTCAGTACTTC	CSARSGDRGPGIQYF
TRBJ1-1	TRBV7-9	NA	NA	TGTGCCAGCAGCGCCACAGGGTTTGCTTTCTTT	CASSATGFAFF
TRBJ1-5	TRBV7-2	NA	NA	TGTGCCAGCAGCTTAGAGGTTGGCAATCAGCCCCAGCATTTT	CASSLEVGNQPQHF
TRBJ2-1	TRBV6-2/TRBV6-3	NA	NA	TGTGCCAGCAGTTATCCGAGATCGAGTGTGGGGGCTCGTGTCCGAAACAATGAGCAGTTCTTC	CASSYPRSSVGARVRNNEQFF
TRBJ2-7	TRBV29-1	few	TRBD1	TGCAGCGTTCATAACCCGGTAGGGACAGACTACGAGCAGTACTTC	CSVHNPVGTDYEQYF